Below, 22 T cell receptor beta chains from the same sample are listed, as sequenced in a study of cytomegalovirus exposure and HLA in healthy donors. Primers included in the PCR were 60 Vbeta and 13 Jbeta primers. Some clones are missing from TCRdb's copy, which holds only in-frame ones; the method was immunoSEQ multiplex PCR. The table includes more than 110,000 clones, about 8.9% detected once. What was sequenced was PBMCs. These TCRs come from a man aged 45-60 years in good health and CMV-seronegative.

This clone appeared a few times. This chain connects TRBV30 to TRBJ1-2, with D perhaps TRBD1 (5 bases). V lost 2 bases to trimming and J lost 6 bases, with 19 bases between them. The CDR3 covers 15 residues. Germline V gives CDR1 GTSNPN, CDR2 SVGIG (reference sequence). The CDR3 protein is CAWSRSGLTLNGYTF. The CDR3 DNA follows: TGTGCCTGGAGTAGGTCAGGGCTTACCCTCAATGGCTACACCTTC.

This chain connects TRBV6-1 to TRBJ2-7; D is ambiguous. Germline values: CDR1 MNHNS, CDR2 SASEGT. Trimming removed 3 bases from V and 3 bases from J, with 9 bases in between. CDR3 length: 13 residues. The CDR3 region is CASSEQVRYEQYF. The CDR3 region has the DNA TGTGCCAGCAGTGAGCAGGTCCGCTACGAGCAGTACTTC.

This clone has just a few counts. The chain carries TRBV28 and TRBJ2-1; the match to TRBD1 covers 9 bases. The germline V gene has CDR1 MDHEN and CDR2 SYDVKM. The CDR3 contains 15 residues. Unmatched junction bases numbered 7, after V lost 4 bases and J lost 6 bases. The CDR3 sequence: CASSSSGTGINEQFF. The CDR3, as DNA: TGTGCCAGCAGTTCCTCTGGGACAGGGATCAATGAGCAGTTCTTC.

The table lists this clone with a few counts. This chain joins TRBV7-9 and TRBJ2-7; D gene unclear. The length of the CDR3 is 18 residues. Trimming left V 1 base short and J 1 base short, with 20 bases between. Germline V CDR1 and CDR2: SEHNR, FQNEAQ (reference sequence). The CDR3: CASSLVYYRNRISYEQYF. CDR3 coding DNA: TGTGCCAGCAGCTTAGTTTACTATCGAAATCGGATTTCCTACGAGCAGTACTTC.

The chain carries TRBV15 and TRBJ2-2, with D hard to call. The CDR3 consists of 16 residues. V lost 0 bases to trimming and J lost 2 bases, with 10 bases between them. From germline, CDR1 is LNHNV and CDR2 YYDKDF (reference sequence). The CDR3 loop is CATSRDPVTNTGELFF. CDR3 in DNA: TGTGCCACCAGCAGAGATCCGGTCACCAACACCGGGGAGCTGTTTTTT.

In this sample, this clone turned up a few times. V and J are TRBV7-3 and TRBJ2-1, with 11 bases aligning to TRBD2. Unmatched junction bases numbered 7, after V lost 5 bases and J lost 4 bases. The CDR3 length is 16 residues. The germline V gene encodes CDR1 SGHTA and CDR2 FQGTGA. The CDR3 DNA reads as TGTGCCAGCAGCCTGACCGGGACTAGCGGTTACAATGAGCAGTTCTTC. Protein sequence: CASSLTGTSGYNEQFF.

The V gene is TRBV19, the J gene TRBJ2-7, with no clear D. Germline V CDR1 and CDR2: LNHDA, SQIVND (reference sequence). Trimming removed 1 base from V and 5 bases from J, with 9 bases in between. This CDR3 is built from 13 residues. The CDR3 loop reads CASSIAGTDEQYF. CDR3 bases: TGTGCCAGTAGTATAGCAGGTACGGACGAGCAGTACTTC.

This rearrangement joins TRBV9 to TRBJ2-5; D is possibly TRBD2 (7 bases). The CDR3 sequence is 18 residues long. Germline-derived CDR1 and CDR2 are SGDLS and YYNGEE. Trimming removed 0 bases at V and 4 bases at J, with 22 bases between. CDR3: CASSVDPGGGRMAETQYF. The CDR3 region has the DNA TGTGCCAGCAGCGTAGACCCCGGGGGCGGGAGAATGGCAGAGACCCAGTACTTC.

This clone was seen a handful of times. V is TRBV30 and J is TRBJ2-2; D possibly corresponds to TRBD1 (6 bases). V was cut by 4 bases and J by 6 bases, with 21 bases left in between. This CDR3 has 16 amino acids. Germline assignment: CDR1 GTSNPN and CDR2 SVGIG (reference sequence). CDR3 nucleotides: TGTGCCTGGACCCCTTTCGAGGACAGATATTCCGGGGAGCTGTTTTTT. Its translation is CAWTPFEDRYSGELFF.

The chain has TRBV29-1 and TRBJ2-2; weak D call: TRBD1 (5 bases). Trimming took 8 bases from V and 2 from J, leaving 9 bases between them. Germline CDR1 is SQVTM and CDR2 is ANQGSEA. This CDR3 has 12 residues. In DNA form, the CDR3 reads TGCAGCTGGGGCCTTAACACCGGGGAGCTGTTTTTT. Translating it yields CSWGLNTGELFF.

This chain uses TRBV5-1 with TRBJ2-7, with 9 bases aligning to TRBD1. The CDR3 is 15 amino acids. V shed 2 bases, J shed 3 bases, and the junction held 6 bases outside the gene matches. Germline CDR1 SGHRS, CDR2 YFSETQ. The CDR3, as DNA: TGCGCCAGCAGCTTCTCACAGGGGGCTGACTACGAGCAGTACTTC. It codes for CASSFSQGADYEQYF.

The rearrangement joins TRBV28 to TRBJ2-7; a possible D gene is TRBD1 (5 bases). The length of the CDR3 is 15 residues. In germline, CDR1 is MDHEN, CDR2 SYDVKM. Trimming shortened V by 6 bases and J by 1 base, and 16 bases separated the two germline ends. CDR3 sequence (DNA): TGTGCCAGCAGCTGGTCGAGACAGCCTTCCTACGAGCAGTACTTC. Protein product: CASSWSRQPSYEQYF.

This clone was observed a few times. The V gene is TRBV29-1, the J gene TRBJ2-5, with 10 bases aligning to TRBD2. The trim removed 8 bases at V and 4 bases at J, leaving 10 bases unmatched. This CDR3 is built from 14 residues. Germline loops: CDR1 SQVTM, CDR2 ANQGSEA. The CDR3 nucleotides are TGCAGCTTTCCTTTAGCGGGGGGCGGAGAGACCCAGTACTTC. This sequence encodes CSFPLAGGGETQYF.

There are a few counts of this clone. The CDR3 is CASSLTQGIGTAEQYF. The CDR3 DNA reads as TGTGCCAGCAGCCTAACTCAGGGGATTGGGACAGCCGAGCAGTACTTC. This rearrangement joins TRBV5-5 to TRBJ2-7, with TRBD1 matching 7 bases. The trim removed 4 bases at V and 6 bases at J, leaving 16 bases unmatched. The CDR3 extends over 16 amino acids. The germline V gene has CDR1 SGHKS and CDR2 YYEKEE (reference sequence).

V is TRBV28 and J is TRBJ1-2; the D is unclear. The CDR3 is made up of 11 amino acids. From germline, CDR1 is MDHEN and CDR2 SYDVKM. Trimming cost V 2 bases and J 8 bases, with 6 bases left between them. For the CDR3, the DNA is TGTGCCAGCAGTTTACCGGGGGGCTACACCTTC. Translated, it gives CASSLPGGYTF.

V gene TRBV2 combines with J gene TRBJ2-7; TRBD1 matches at 8 bases. The CDR3 covers 14 residues. Germline assignment: CDR1 SNHLY and CDR2 FYNNEI. Losses at the gene ends were 8 bases for V and 7 bases for J; bases not matched to a gene: 13. The chain's CDR3 is CASQDRGAAGEQYF. Written as DNA, the CDR3 is TGTGCCAGCCAAGACAGGGGAGCCGCGGGGGAGCAGTACTTC.

V and J are TRBV2 and TRBJ1-2; D perhaps matches TRBD1 (6 bases). V dropped 10 bases and J dropped 7 bases, with 13 bases sitting between them. The length of the CDR3 is 11 residues. CDR1 is SNHLY, CDR2 FYNNEI, per germline. The CDR3 DNA follows: TGTGCCAAAGGGGGGGGCAGTGGCTACACCTTC. It yields the protein CAKGGGSGYTF. The whole variable domain, remainder taken from reference TRBV2 and TRBJ1-2, is EPEVTQTPSHQVTQMGQEVILRCVPISNHLYFYWYRQILGQKVEFLVSFYNNEISEKSEIFDDQFSVERPDGSNFTLKIRSTKLEDSAMYFCAKGGGSGYTFGSGTRLTVV.

This chain links TRBV27 with TRBJ2-2, with 9 nucleotides matching TRBD1. In germline, CDR1 is MNHEY, CDR2 SMNVEV (reference sequence). Trimming removed 5 bases from V and 5 bases from J; junction bases left unmatched: 9. The CDR3 is 16 amino acids. The CDR3 region has the DNA TGTGCCAGCAGTGGATCCGGGACAGGGAAGACCGGGGAGCTGTTTTTT. This translates into CASSGSGTGKTGELFF.

A few counts support this clone. The chain combines TRBV6-5 with TRBJ2-7; a weak D match, TRBD2 (7 bases). Germline assignment: CDR1 MNHEY and CDR2 SVGAGI. With 5 bases removed from V and 4 bases from J, the gap between germline ends came to 18 bases. CDR3 length: 15 residues. The CDR3 DNA reads as TGTGCCAGCAGTCCGTACCGGCGGGGGCGGTACGAGCAGTACTTC. It encodes CASSPYRRGRYEQYF.

The chain joins TRBV7-5 to TRBJ1-1. TRBV7-5 is recorded as a pseudogene. CDR3 length: 16 residues. CDR3 sequence reads: CARSPRPSRLNTEAFF. Here the CDR3 DNA reads TGTGCCAGAAGCCCGAGGCCTAGCCGGCTGAACACTGAAGCTTTCTTT.

This clone was observed a handful of times. The chain couples TRBV5-1 to TRBJ2-7; 7 nucleotides align to TRBD1. Losses at the gene ends were 2 bases for V and 7 bases for J; bases not matched to a gene: 6. The CDR3 is 13 residues long. CDR1 and CDR2 (germline): SGHRS, YFSETQ. The DNA of the CDR3 is TGCGCCAGCAGCTTTGGGACAGAAGTAGAGCAGTACTTC. Protein: CASSFGTEVEQYF.

This clone was seen a handful of times. CDR3 in DNA: TGTGCCAGCAGGCCGAGGACGGAGGCAATGGGCTACACCTTC. Translated: CASRPRTEAMGYTF. This rearrangement joins TRBV5-4 to TRBJ1-2; D uncertain. The germline CDR1 and CDR2 sequences are SGHNT and YYREEE (reference sequence). Trimming took off 5 bases at V and 8 bases at J, with 19 bases between the two ends. The CDR3 runs to 14 residues.